This T cell receptor beta chain emerged from a study of T cell clonality in common variable immunodeficiency. Comment on this clone: Its antigen is as yet unknown. The read terminates 3 residues before the CDR3 end, so the remaining end is supplied by the germline J gene.

General observations from the study: Reportedly, TCR beta sequences from common variable immunodeficiency showed fewer deletions and N-nucleotide insertions.

Aged roughly 8 to 70 years, CVID subjects averaged approximately 38 years old. No CVID subject was ill or on immunomodulatory drugs when sampled. The data were produced by immunoSEQ multiplex PCR, yet TCRdb's version contains in-frame clones alone and is incomplete. The sample totals about 15,000 clones. V lost 3 bases to trimming and J lost 1 base; unmatched junction nucleotides: 4. Germline CDR1 is WNHNN and CDR2 is SYGVQD (reference sequence). The CDR3 is 15 residues long. This chain links TRBV10-1 with TRBJ1-1, with 8 nucleotides matching TRBD1. Material: peripheral blood mononuclear cells. This TCR was sampled from a human donor with common variable immunodeficiency. The CDR3 DNA, read in part, is TGCGCCAGCAGTGATCCAGGGACAGGGAACACTGAA. This encodes CASSDPGTGNTE. The CDR3 reads in full as CASSDPGTGNTEAFF.